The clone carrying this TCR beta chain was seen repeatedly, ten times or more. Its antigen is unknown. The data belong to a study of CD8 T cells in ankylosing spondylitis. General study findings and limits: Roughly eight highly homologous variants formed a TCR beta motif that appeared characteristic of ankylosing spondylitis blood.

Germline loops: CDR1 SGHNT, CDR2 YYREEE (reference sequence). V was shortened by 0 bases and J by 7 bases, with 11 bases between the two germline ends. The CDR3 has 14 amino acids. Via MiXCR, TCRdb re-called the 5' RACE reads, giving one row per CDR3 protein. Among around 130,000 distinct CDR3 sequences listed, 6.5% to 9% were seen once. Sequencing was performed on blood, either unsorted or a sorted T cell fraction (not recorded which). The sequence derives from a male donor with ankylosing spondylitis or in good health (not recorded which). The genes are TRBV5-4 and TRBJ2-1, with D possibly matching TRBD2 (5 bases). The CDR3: CASSLAGLPNEQFF. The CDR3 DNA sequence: TGTGCCAGCAGCTTGGCCGGACTCCCTAATGAGCAGTTCTTC.